The 9 T cell receptor beta chains given below trace back to one sample, sequenced in a study of shared clonotypes between healthy human individuals. Sequencing was performed with immunoSEQ multiplex PCR; in TCRdb, only in-frame clones are kept and a portion is missing. The sample has approximately 840,000 clones, 96% seen once. CD8 cells classed as naive were CD45RO-negative and positively selected for CCR7, excluding terminally differentiated effector memory CD45RA+ cells. The sample comprised naive CD8+ T cells sorted from blood. These receptors all come from a man aged 30 to 39 in good health.

The chain combines TRBV7-9 with TRBJ2-7; possibly TRBD1 for D (6 bases). From germline, CDR1 is SEHNR and CDR2 FQNEAQ (reference sequence). CDR3 length: 15 amino acids. Trimming pared 1 base from V and 3 bases from J, leaving 13 bases between. In nucleotides, the CDR3 is TGTGCCAGCAGCTTAGTAAGGGACACCATCTACGAGCAGTACTTC. Amino acid sequence: CASSLVRDTIYEQYF.

This chain uses TRBV9 with TRBJ1-4, with TRBD1 matching 9 bases. Germline V gene lookup returns CDR1 SGDLS and CDR2 YYNGEE. With 3 bases clipped from V and 8 bases from J, the junction kept 5 bases outside the gene matches. The CDR3 has 14 residues. In DNA, the CDR3 is TGTGCCAGCAGCGGGGGACAGGGCAGCGAAAAACTGTTTTTT. It yields the protein CASSGGQGSEKLFF. The whole variable domain, filled in from reference TRBV9 and TRBJ1-4, reads DSGVTQTPKHLITATGQRVTLRCSPRSGDLSVYWYQQSLDQGLQFLIQYYNGEERAKGNILERFSAQQFPDLHSELNLSSLELGDSALYFCASSGGQGSEKLFFGSGTQLSVL.

A remark on this clone: This specimen includes other DNA sequences encoding the same CDR3. The chain has TRBV27 and TRBJ2-7; a possible D gene is TRBD2 (5 bases). Between the trimmed V and J ends, which lost 5 bases and 4 bases, there was a span of 12 bases. CDR1 is MNHEY, CDR2 SMNVEV, per germline (reference sequence). The CDR3 is made up of 13 amino acids. The CDR3 DNA reads as TGTGCCAGCAGTCCTTGGACTGGTTACGAGCAGTACTTC. Translated: CASSPWTGYEQYF.

As for this clone: At the DNA level, this CDR3 is encoded by other sequences in the same sample as well. The rearrangement links TRBV5-1 to TRBJ2-7; D gene uncertain. The CDR3 runs to 11 residues. The V gene's germline CDR1 is SGHRS and CDR2 YFSETQ. Trimming took off 4 bases at V and 3 bases at J, with 5 bases between the two ends. CDR3 DNA sequence: TGCGCCAGCAGCATGGGCTACGAGCAGTACTTC. This gives the protein CASSMGYEQYF.

The V gene is TRBV21-1, the J gene TRBJ2-2; TRBD1, the table's D call, lacks a check against the DNA. TRBV21-1 is shown as a pseudogene. The CDR3 has 15 residues. This CDR3 is CASSKERGWTGELFF. The DNA for the CDR3 is TGTGCCAGCAGCAAAGAAAGGGGATGGACCGGGGAGCTGTTTTTT.

This sequence joins TRBV27 and TRBJ1-1, with D unresolved. Trimming stripped 3 bases from V and 3 bases from J, with 11 bases between. The CDR3 contains 14 residues. The germline V gene encodes CDR1 MNHEY and CDR2 SMNVEV (reference sequence). CDR3 DNA: TGTGCCAGCAGTTTTACGGGTGTGCACACTGAAGCTTTCTTT. It specifies CASSFTGVHTEAFF.

As regards this clone: The junction departs from germline at one end; a sequencing error may be responsible. CDR3 sequence (DNA): TGTGCCAGCAGCGTACCCGCTAGGGGGAGAAGCTTT. Protein: CASSVPARGRSF. The chain joins TRBV9 to TRBJ1-1, with D possibly being TRBD1 (6 bases). The CDR3 consists of 12 residues. Looked up from germline, CDR1 is SGDLS and CDR2 is YYNGEE. Supplemented by reference TRBV9 and TRBJ1-1, the full variable domain reads DSGVTQTPKHLITATGQRVTLRCSPRSGDLSVYWYQQSLDQGLQFLIQYYNGEERAKGNILERFSAQQFPDLHSELNLSSLELGDSALYFCASSVPARGRSFGQGTRLTVV.

The V and J genes are TRBV4-2 and TRBJ1-1, with D hard to call. Germline V CDR1 and CDR2: LGHNA, YNFKEQ. The CDR3 runs to 14 residues. The germline V and J ends were trimmed by 0 bases and 6 bases, with 11 bases remaining between them. The CDR3 nucleotides are TGTGCCAGCAGCCAAGACAGACATAACCCTGAAGCTTTCTTT. Translated: CASSQDRHNPEAFF.

The chain carries TRBV20-1 and TRBJ2-7; D unresolved. Trimming removed 6 bases at V and 5 bases at J, with 8 bases between. This CDR3 spans 10 amino acids. Germline assignment: CDR1 DFQATT and CDR2 SNEGSKA (reference sequence). CDR3 protein: CSAQRNEQYF. In DNA, the CDR3 is TGCAGTGCCCAAAGGAACGAGCAGTACTTC.